The 17 T cell receptor beta chains below come from one sample, sequenced in a study of beta chain features in type 1 diabetes (dated by TCRdb to the late 2010s). The protocol used for the library was the immunoSEQ multiplex PCR assay. All of the isolated RNA was reverse transcribed with the High Capacity cDNA Reverse Transcription Kit, so expressed TCRB transcripts were sequenced. Here the immuneACCESS table is served through TCRdb, limited to in-frame sequences with V and J called. Missing clones are a known gap in these copies; in checked studies unresolved V genes cover under half, and the rest lacks a known reason. This sample comprises around 99,000 clones, almost 40% of them detected only once. Over 0.05% of the sample comes from the top ten. Sequences were obtained from stem cell memory CD4+ T cells from blood. The sample's cell subset or site, from its label and the paper: stem cell-like memory CD4+ T cells. These receptors came from a woman between 18 and 30 years old in good health.

The chain recombines TRBV11-1 with TRBJ1-2; tentative D call: TRBD1 (6 bases). V gave up 3 bases and J gave up 8 bases, with 13 bases separating them. CDR1 and CDR2 (germline): SGHAT, FQDESV (reference sequence). The CDR3 has 13 residues. Here the CDR3 reads CASSFGRGQGYTF. The CDR3 nucleotides are TGTGCCAGCAGCTTCGGCCGGGGACAAGGCTACACCTTC.

The rearrangement links TRBV20-1 to TRBJ1-1; TRBD1 might be the D (6 bases). CDR3 length equals 11 residues. V was shortened by 6 bases and J by 3 bases, with 8 bases between the two germline ends. Germline loops: CDR1 DFQATT, CDR2 SNEGSKA (reference sequence). CDR3 amino acids: CSAGGHTEAFF. Here the CDR3 DNA reads TGCAGTGCAGGGGGTCACACTGAAGCTTTCTTT.

This clone was counted only a few times. The J gene is TRBJ2-1, the V gene TRBV5-1, with 9 nucleotides matching TRBD2. CDR1 is SGHRS and CDR2 is YFSETQ in the germline V gene. This CDR3 spans 17 amino acids. The V segment lost 2 bases and the J segment 7 bases; nucleotides outside the gene matches: 13. The CDR3 sequence: CASSFRTLAGVGNEQFF. The CDR3 DNA follows: TGCGCCAGCAGCTTTCGAACCTTAGCGGGAGTGGGAAATGAGCAGTTCTTC.

J is TRBJ2-1 and V is TRBV5-4, with D hard to call. The germline V gene has CDR1 SGHNT and CDR2 YYREEE (reference sequence). V was shortened by 4 bases and J by 0 bases, with 11 bases between the two germline ends. CDR3 size: 15 residues. CDR3 in DNA: TGTGCCAGCAGCATAAACCCGGGCTCCTACAATGAGCAGTTCTTC. Residues: CASSINPGSYNEQFF.

This clone was recorded once. The chain couples TRBV2 to TRBJ2-7, with D unclear. The V end lost 1 base, the J end lost 6 bases, and 4 bases lay between the germline ends. Germline V gene sequence: CDR1 SNHLY, CDR2 FYNNEI. The CDR3 sequence is 11 residues long. The CDR3 protein is CASSEVVEQYF. DNA for the CDR3: TGTGCCAGCAGTGAAGTCGTCGAGCAGTACTTC.

This clone was observed a few times. The rearrangement links TRBV7-9 to TRBJ1-1; 7 bases map to TRBD1. V was clipped by 5 bases and J by 4 bases; unmatched bases: 10. Per the germline V gene, CDR1 is SEHNR and CDR2 is FQNEAQ (reference sequence). This CDR3 comprises 15 residues. The CDR3 loop is CASSTAQGRGTEAFF. The CDR3, as DNA: TGTGCCAGCAGCACCGCACAGGGGAGAGGCACTGAAGCTTTCTTT.

This clone has just a few counts. This chain links TRBV27 with TRBJ2-4; 10 bases are shared with TRBD2. Trimming cost V 8 bases and J 3 bases; bases outside gene matches: 10. This CDR3 contains 16 residues. The germline CDR1 and CDR2 sequences are MNHEY and SMNVEV (reference sequence). The CDR3, as DNA: TGTGCCAGCCTCCGGACTAGCGGAATCCACAAAAACATTCAGTACTTC. The encoded protein is CASLRTSGIHKNIQYF.

The chain employs TRBV7-9 and TRBJ2-1, with 7 bases fitting TRBD2. Germline trimming cut 0 bases from V and 10 bases from J; bases unmatched to any gene: 6. This CDR3 comprises 14 residues. Germline-derived CDR1 and CDR2 are SEHNR and FQNEAQ (reference sequence). The CDR3 region is CASSLAGGPKEQFF. DNA for the CDR3: TGTGCCAGCAGCTTAGCGGGAGGGCCGAAGGAGCAGTTCTTC. The variable domain in full, with the rest retrieved from reference TRBV7-9 and TRBJ2-1, is DTGVSQNPRHKITKRGQNVTFRCDPISEHNRLYWYRQTLGQGPEFLTYFQNEAQLEKSRLLSDRFSAERPKGSFSTLEIQRTEQGDSAMYLCASSLAGGPKEQFFGPGTRLTVL.

This clone was counted between two and nine times. This sequence joins TRBV11-3 and TRBJ2-1; 14 nucleotides align to TRBD2. Losses at the gene ends were 0 bases for V and 9 bases for J; bases not matched to a gene: 4. Germline V gives CDR1 SGHNT, CDR2 YENEEA. CDR3 length: 16 residues. The CDR3 here is CASSLDGTSGSGEQFF. As DNA, the CDR3 is TGTGCCAGCAGCTTAGATGGGACTAGCGGGAGCGGTGAGCAGTTCTTC.

V usage is TRBV28 and J usage is TRBJ2-7; 9 bases map to TRBD2. V lost 6 bases to trimming and J lost 4 bases; unmatched junction nucleotides: 10. This CDR3 region has 15 residues. Germline V gene lookup returns CDR1 MDHEN and CDR2 SYDVKM. CDR3: CASRGASGRPYEQYF. The CDR3 DNA reads TGTGCCAGCAGGGGGGCGAGCGGGAGGCCTTACGAGCAGTACTTC.

The genes are TRBV9 and TRBJ2-1; 10 bases match TRBD2. Trimming took 1 base from V and 7 from J; bases not matched to a gene: 8. Germline-derived CDR1 and CDR2 are SGDLS and YYNGEE. CDR3 length: 16 residues. This CDR3 is CASSVRSGRGRNEQFF. In DNA form, the CDR3 reads TGTGCCAGCAGCGTACGGAGCGGGAGGGGTAGGAATGAGCAGTTCTTC.

V usage is TRBV7-6 and J usage is TRBJ2-5, with a weak D call TRBD2 (5 bases). Trimming removed 2 bases from V and 5 bases from J, with 6 bases in between. In germline, CDR1 is SGHVS, CDR2 FNYEAQ. This CDR3 is built from 12 residues. This chain's CDR3 is CASSLRGETQYF. The CDR3 DNA is TGTGCCAGCAGCTTACGAGGGGAGACCCAGTACTTC.

This clone was counted only a few times. The chain is built from TRBV25-1 and TRBJ2-7, with D unclear. CDR3 length: 12 residues. Between the trimmed V and J ends, which lost 2 bases and 6 bases, there was a span of 8 bases. In germline, CDR1 is MGHDK, CDR2 SYGVNS. The CDR3 sequence is CASSEAASEQYF. CDR3 DNA sequence: TGTGCCAGCAGTGAAGCGGCTAGCGAGCAGTACTTC.

The chain recombines TRBV28 with TRBJ2-6; a possible D gene is TRBD1 (6 bases). CDR1 is MDHEN, CDR2 SYDVKM, per germline. This CDR3 is 18 amino acids long. The V end was cut by 5 bases, the J end by 0 bases, with 17 bases between. This chain's CDR3 is CASSLPQGHYSGANVLTF. CDR3 nucleotides: TGTGCCAGCAGTCTCCCCCAGGGACACTACTCTGGGGCCAACGTCCTGACTTTC.

This chain joins TRBV19 and TRBJ2-1, with 8 positions matching TRBD1. Trimming at V came to 3 bases and at J to 3 bases, leaving 7 bases not matched to a gene. Germline V gene sequence: CDR1 LNHDA, CDR2 SQIVND (reference sequence). The CDR3 consists of 16 residues. CDR3 DNA sequence: TGTGCCAGTAGTATGCTTGGACAGGGACACTACAATGAGCAGTTCTTC. This gives the protein CASSMLGQGHYNEQFF.

The chain has TRBV27 and TRBJ1-2, with D possibly being TRBD1 (5 bases). Trimming stripped 3 bases from V and 0 bases from J, with 17 bases between. This CDR3 is 17 amino acids long. Per germline, CDR1 MNHEY and CDR2 SMNVEV (reference sequence). The CDR3 DNA reads TGTGCCAGCAGTTTTGGCAGGGCCCCTTTTCCTAACTATGGCTACACCTTC. It is translated as CASSFGRAPFPNYGYTF.

This sequence joins TRBV14 and TRBJ2-7, with TRBD2 matching 8 bases. Looked up from germline, CDR1 is SGHDN and CDR2 is FVKESK. The ends lost 4 bases at V and 6 bases at J; junction bases unmatched: 8. This CDR3 has 14 amino acids. CDR3 protein: CASSPRDRGGEQYF. CDR3 bases: TGTGCCAGCAGCCCCCGGGACCGGGGGGGCGAGCAGTACTTC.